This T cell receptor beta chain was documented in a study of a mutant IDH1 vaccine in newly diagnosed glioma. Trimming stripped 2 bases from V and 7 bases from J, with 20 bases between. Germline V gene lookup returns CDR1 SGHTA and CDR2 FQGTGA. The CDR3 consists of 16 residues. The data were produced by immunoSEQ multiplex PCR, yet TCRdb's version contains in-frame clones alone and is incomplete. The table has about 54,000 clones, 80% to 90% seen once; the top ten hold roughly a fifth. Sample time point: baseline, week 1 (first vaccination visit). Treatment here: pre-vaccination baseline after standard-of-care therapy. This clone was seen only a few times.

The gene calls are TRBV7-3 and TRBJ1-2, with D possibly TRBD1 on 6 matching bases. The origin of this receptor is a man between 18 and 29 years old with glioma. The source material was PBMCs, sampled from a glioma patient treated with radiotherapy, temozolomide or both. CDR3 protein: CASSLGGGSISAGYTF. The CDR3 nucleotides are TGTGCCAGCAGCTTAGGAGGGGGTTCCATTTCAGCTGGCTACACCTTC.